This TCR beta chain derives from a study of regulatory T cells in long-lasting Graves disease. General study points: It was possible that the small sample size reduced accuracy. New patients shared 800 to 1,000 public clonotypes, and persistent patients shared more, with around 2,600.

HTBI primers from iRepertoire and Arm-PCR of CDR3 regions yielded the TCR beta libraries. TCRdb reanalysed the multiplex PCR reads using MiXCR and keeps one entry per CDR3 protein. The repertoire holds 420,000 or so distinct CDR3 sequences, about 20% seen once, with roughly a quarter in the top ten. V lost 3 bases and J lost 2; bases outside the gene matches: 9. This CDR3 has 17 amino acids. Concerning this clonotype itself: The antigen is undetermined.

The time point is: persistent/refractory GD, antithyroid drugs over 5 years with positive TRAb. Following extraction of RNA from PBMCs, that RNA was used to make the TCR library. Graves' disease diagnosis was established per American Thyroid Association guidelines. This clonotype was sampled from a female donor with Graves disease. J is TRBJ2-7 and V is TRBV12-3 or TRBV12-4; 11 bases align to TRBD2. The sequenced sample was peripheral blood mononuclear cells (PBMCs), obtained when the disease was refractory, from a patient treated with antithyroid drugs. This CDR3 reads CASSLELAGVITYEQYF. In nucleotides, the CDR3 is TGTGCCAGCAGTTTGGAACTAGCGGGAGTGATTACCTACGAGCAGTACTTC.